This entry lists 6 T cell receptor beta chains sequenced from one sample in a study of vaccination and CD4 T cells after COVID-19. Once obtained from cultured CD4+ T cells, the DNA was sequenced using the Oncomine TCR Beta short-read assay. TCRdb analysed the PCR reads with MiXCR anew, one entry per CDR3 protein. The top ten clones hold roughly 5.7% of a sample with 15,000 to 20,000 distinct CDR3 sequences, about 46% of them seen once. For these TCRs, the target antigens are not known. Noted treatment: roughly 11-day PBMC culture with coronavirus spike peptide pools or control peptides (ViraFEST assay). The specimen was CD4+ T cells from blood, cultured in vitro, collected before SARS-CoV-2 vaccination. The receptors here all came from a human donor who had recovered from COVID-19.

The chain joins TRBV15 to TRBJ1-3; D is perhaps TRBD1 (6 bases). The CDR3 is made up of 15 amino acids. The germline V gene encodes CDR1 LNHNV and CDR2 YYDKDF (reference sequence). V lost 1 base and J 7 bases, leaving 14 bases between the germline ends. Written as DNA, the CDR3 is TGTGCCACCAGCAGAGGCGGGGGCGAGGGTAACACCATATATTTT. Protein sequence: CATSRGGGEGNTIYF. The variable domain in full, completed from reference TRBV15 and TRBJ1-3, reads DAMVIQNPRYQVTQFGKPVTLSCSQTLNHNVMYWYQQKSSQAPKLLFHYYDKDFNNEADTPDNFQSRRPNTSFCFLDIRSPGLGDTAMYLCATSRGGGEGNTIYFGEGSWLTVV.

The gene calls are TRBV5-4 and TRBJ2-3; 7 bases line up with TRBD2. The junction had 11 bases not matched to a gene; V was cut back by 4 bases and J by 0 bases. Germline CDR1 SGHNT, CDR2 YYREEE (reference sequence). This CDR3 region has 17 residues. The CDR3 protein is CASSPTGSGFSTDTQYF. The DNA for the CDR3 is TGTGCCAGCAGCCCGACGGGTAGCGGGTTTAGCACAGATACGCAGTATTTT. The variable domain in full, completed from reference TRBV5-4 and TRBJ2-3, reads ETGVTQSPTHLIKTRGQQVTLRCSSQSGHNTVSWYQQALGQGPQFIFQYYREEENGRGNFPPRFSGLQFPNYSSELNVNALELDDSALYLCASSPTGSGFSTDTQYFGPGTRLTVL.

The rearrangement links TRBV6-2 or TRBV6-3 to TRBJ2-7; D unclear. Germline V CDR1 and CDR2: MNHEY, SVGEGT. V lost 6 bases and J 2 bases, leaving 14 bases between the germline ends. This CDR3 spans 14 amino acids. CDR3 coding DNA: TGTGCCAGCAGAGACACTGGCTGGACCTACGAGCAGTACTTC. This codes for CASRDTGWTYEQYF.

The sample holds a few counts of this clonotype. The junction departs from the called germline gene at one end, perhaps through a read error. The V call is TRBV20-1, the J call TRBJ2-1, with 10 bases lining up with TRBD2. The CDR3 covers 13 residues. Germline V gives CDR1 DFQATT, CDR2 SNEGSKA (reference sequence). Here the CDR3 reads CSARAGGYNEQFF. As DNA, the CDR3 is TGCAGTGCGAGAGCGGGAGGGTACAATGAGCAGTTCTTC.

The chain uses TRBV20-1 and TRBJ1-4; D remains unclear. The germline gives CDR1 DFQATT, CDR2 SNEGSKA (reference sequence). CDR3 length: 11 residues. The V gene lost 3 bases and the J gene lost 8 bases, with 7 bases spanning the gap. This CDR3 reads CSASAGEKLFF. For the CDR3, the DNA is TGCAGTGCTAGCGCTGGAGAAAAACTGTTTTTT.

This chain connects TRBV19 to TRBJ2-5; D gene ambiguous. V gave up 4 bases and J gave up 5 bases, with 23 bases separating them. Germline CDR1 and CDR2: LNHDA and SQIVND (reference sequence). The CDR3 runs 17 residues. The chain's CDR3 is CASSTTAEFRLGETQYF. The CDR3 DNA sequence: TGTGCCAGTAGTACCACGGCGGAGTTTCGGCTTGGGGAGACCCAGTACTTC.